A selection of T cell receptor beta chains follows, all from one sample in a study of metastatic and nonmetastatic thyroid tumors. From the PCR reads, TCRdb re-called clones with MiXCR. Among 45,000 to 65,000 clones listed, 20% were seen once. The sample taken for sequencing was blood. The origin of the receptors is a female donor with papillary thyroid cancer or a benign thyroid nodule (not recorded which). Some clones in this sample may be carry-over from other donors' samples. The CDR3 runs from the conserved cysteine through the conserved F or W. Each record gives: clone size, V gene, D gene, J gene, CDR3 DNA, CDR3 protein. A D gene is named only where the DNA matches it firmly. Expanded clones get a size class; other rows say once, few or many, or leave the size out.

clone_size: many
v_call: TRBV10-3
d_call: TRBD1
j_call: TRBJ2-7
cdr3_nt: TGTGCCATCAGTGAGATGGGACAGAACTACGAGCAGTACTTC
cdr3_aa: CAISEMGQNYEQYF

clone_size: few
v_call: TRBV6-2/TRBV6-3
d_call: NA
j_call: TRBJ1-2
cdr3_nt: TGTGCCAGCAGTGACTCCAGGTTTTTAGTCGGTTCGTACTATGGCTACACCTTC
cdr3_aa: CASSDSRFLVGSYYGYTF

clone_size: medium-sized
v_call: TRBV2
d_call: NA
j_call: TRBJ2-7
cdr3_nt: TGTGCCAGCAGGAAAGACTCCCACGAGCAGTACTTC
cdr3_aa: CASRKDSHEQYF

clone_size: many
v_call: TRBV5-1
d_call: TRBD1
j_call: TRBJ2-2
cdr3_nt: TGCGCCAGCAGCCGGACAGGGGGGATCGGGGAGCTGTTTTTT
cdr3_aa: CASSRTGGIGELFF

clone_size: many
v_call: TRBV4-1
d_call: TRBD1
j_call: TRBJ2-6
cdr3_nt: TGCGCCAGCAGCCACGTACAGGGGGCTGGGGCCAACGTCCTGACTTTC
cdr3_aa: CASSHVQGAGANVLTF

clone_size: NA
v_call: TRBV20-1
d_call: TRBD1
j_call: TRBJ2-7
cdr3_nt: TGCAGTGCCACAGCACAGGGGACAGGGGGCTACGAGCAGTACTTC
cdr3_aa: CSATAQGTGGYEQYF

clone_size: many
v_call: TRBV24-1
d_call: TRBD2
j_call: TRBJ2-1
cdr3_nt: TGTGCCACCAGTGACCATCTAGCGGGAGTCGCCAATGAGCAGTTCTTC
cdr3_aa: CATSDHLAGVANEQFF

clone_size: many
v_call: TRBV5-1
d_call: NA
j_call: TRBJ1-1
cdr3_nt: TGCGCCAGCAGCTTGGATGGAGGTGGCACTGAAGCTTTCTTT
cdr3_aa: CASSLDGGGTEAFF

clone_size: many
v_call: TRBV6-1
d_call: TRBD1
j_call: TRBJ1-5
cdr3_nt: TGTGCCAGCAGTACCTCTAGGGGACAGGGTTCCAATCAGCCCCAGCATTTT
cdr3_aa: CASSTSRGQGSNQPQHF

clone_size: many
v_call: TRBV7-9
d_call: TRBD1
j_call: TRBJ1-2
cdr3_nt: TGTGCCAGCAGCTCATCCGGGACAGCCTCATATGGCTACACCTTC
cdr3_aa: CASSSSGTASYGYTF

clone_size: many
v_call: TRBV28
d_call: NA
j_call: TRBJ1-4
cdr3_nt: TGTGCCAGCAGTTTAGGGGGGACGACTAGTGAAAAACTGTTTTTT
cdr3_aa: CASSLGGTTSEKLFF

clone_size: NA
v_call: TRBV28
d_call: NA
j_call: TRBJ1-6
cdr3_nt: TGTGCCAGCAGTCAGGGGACACAATGGAGCCCCCTCCACTTT
cdr3_aa: CASSQGTQWSPLHF

clone_size: many
v_call: TRBV27
d_call: NA
j_call: TRBJ1-2
cdr3_nt: TGTGCCACCTCCCCGGGTGACACGACCCTCTATGGCTACACCTTC
cdr3_aa: CATSPGDTTLYGYTF

clone_size: many
v_call: TRBV19
d_call: TRBD2
j_call: TRBJ2-5
cdr3_nt: TGTGCCAGTAATGGCGGGGTAGCGGGAGAAGAGACCCAGTACTTC
cdr3_aa: CASNGGVAGEETQYF

clone_size: NA
v_call: TRBV6-1
d_call: NA
j_call: TRBJ1-1
cdr3_nt: TGTGCCAGCAGCCTATCGGGGGCGACGGGCACTGAAGCTTTCTTT
cdr3_aa: CASSLSGATGTEAFF

clone_size: many
v_call: TRBV5-6
d_call: TRBD1
j_call: TRBJ2-7
cdr3_nt: TGTGCCAGCAGTCCGGGACAGGTCTACGAGCAGTACTTC
cdr3_aa: CASSPGQVYEQYF

clone_size: once
v_call: TRBV19
d_call: TRBD1
j_call: TRBJ2-7
cdr3_nt: TGTGCCAGTAGTCCCTACCGTGACAGGGCTCCCGAGCATTACTTC
cdr3_aa: CASSPYRDRAPEHYF

clone_size: many
v_call: TRBV4-2
d_call: NA
j_call: TRBJ1-5
cdr3_nt: TGTGCCAGCAGCCAAGGTGCAGGGTCTTCAGATCAGCCCCAGCATTTT
cdr3_aa: CASSQGAGSSDQPQHF

clone_size: many
v_call: TRBV28
d_call: NA
j_call: TRBJ2-2
cdr3_nt: TGTGCCAGCAGTAACTTGGGCGGGCAGGGCACCGGGGAGCTGTTTTTT
cdr3_aa: CASSNLGGQGTGELFF

clone_size: few
v_call: TRBV29-1
d_call: TRBD1
j_call: TRBJ2-7
cdr3_nt: TGCAGCGTGCCGTTGGGGGGGACAGGGTGTAGCGAGCAGTACTTC
cdr3_aa: CSVPLGGTGCSEQYF

clone_size: NA
v_call: TRBV11-3
d_call: NA
j_call: TRBJ2-2
cdr3_nt: TGTGCCAGCAGCTTTCTTCAGGGAGTAACCGGGGAGCTGTTTTTT
cdr3_aa: CASSFLQGVTGELFF

clone_size: few
v_call: TRBV28
d_call: TRBD1
j_call: TRBJ1-1
cdr3_nt: TGTGCCAGCAGTTTCCCCAGGGGGAAGAGAACTGAAGCTTTCTTT
cdr3_aa: CASSFPRGKRTEAFF

clone_size: many
v_call: TRBV6-4
d_call: TRBD2
j_call: TRBJ2-1
cdr3_nt: TGTGCCAGCAGTGCACTAGCGGTAGAAGGCAATGAGCAGTTCTTC
cdr3_aa: CASSALAVEGNEQFF

clone_size: many
v_call: TRBV28
d_call: TRBD1
j_call: TRBJ1-2
cdr3_nt: TGTGCCAGCAGGACAGGGGGGGGCTACACCTTC
cdr3_aa: CASRTGGGYTF

clone_size: many
v_call: TRBV3-1
d_call: NA
j_call: TRBJ2-3
cdr3_nt: TGTGCCAGCAGCCCTTTTCTCGGCCTCGGGACAGATACGCAGTATTTT
cdr3_aa: CASSPFLGLGTDTQYF

clone_size: few
v_call: TRBV6-1
d_call: NA
j_call: TRBJ2-2
cdr3_nt: TGTGCCAGCAGTGGCACTAGCCGGAGGCACACCGGGGATCTGTTTTTT
cdr3_aa: CASSGTSRRHTGDLFF

clone_size: NA
v_call: TRBV12-3/TRBV12-4
d_call: TRBD1
j_call: TRBJ1-2
cdr3_nt: TGTGCCAGCATAAGGACAGGGTGCCTCTATGGCTACACCTTC
cdr3_aa: CASIRTGCLYGYTF

clone_size: many
v_call: TRBV6-1
d_call: NA
j_call: TRBJ1-3
cdr3_nt: TGTGCCAGCAGTGAAGCGCAAGGGTCTGGAAACACCATATATTTT
cdr3_aa: CASSEAQGSGNTIYF

clone_size: NA
v_call: TRBV12-3/TRBV12-4
d_call: TRBD2
j_call: TRBJ2-1
cdr3_nt: TGTGCCAGCAGTTTAAGCGGGGTTAGGTACTTC
cdr3_aa: CASSLSGVRYF

clone_size: many
v_call: TRBV6-1
d_call: NA
j_call: TRBJ1-1
cdr3_nt: TGTGCCAGCAGCCAGGGCCTGCTGGCTTTCTTT
cdr3_aa: CASSQGLLAFF

clone_size: many
v_call: TRBV9
d_call: NA
j_call: TRBJ2-1
cdr3_nt: TGTGCCAGCAGCGCCCCGGGACCGCGGGTCAATGAGCAGTTCTTC
cdr3_aa: CASSAPGPRVNEQFF

clone_size: many
v_call: TRBV19
d_call: NA
j_call: TRBJ2-1
cdr3_nt: TGTGCCAGTAGTATACCCTACGGGCGCGTCTATGAGCAGTTCTTC
cdr3_aa: CASSIPYGRVYEQFF

clone_size: many
v_call: TRBV20-1
d_call: NA
j_call: TRBJ2-1
cdr3_nt: TGCAGTGCTGGGGAGCAGTTCTTC
cdr3_aa: CSAGEQFF

clone_size: medium-sized
v_call: TRBV12-3/TRBV12-4
d_call: TRBD1
j_call: TRBJ2-7
cdr3_nt: TGTGCCAGCAGTCCCGGGACAGGGGGCGGCGAGCAGTACTTC
cdr3_aa: CASSPGTGGGEQYF

clone_size: many
v_call: TRBV2
d_call: TRBD2
j_call: TRBJ2-7
cdr3_nt: TGTGCCAGCACCCCGACTAGCCTAAGCGAGCAGTACTTC
cdr3_aa: CASTPTSLSEQYF

clone_size: many
v_call: TRBV5-1
d_call: NA
j_call: TRBJ2-1
cdr3_nt: TGCGCCAGCAGCTTAATAGCGTCCTACAATGAGCAGTTCTTC
cdr3_aa: CASSLIASYNEQFF

clone_size: many
v_call: TRBV6-1
d_call: TRBD1
j_call: TRBJ1-1
cdr3_nt: TGTGAGAGTAGGGGACAGGTGAACACTGAAGCTTTCTTT
cdr3_aa: CESRGQVNTEAFF

clone_size: NA
v_call: TRBV13
d_call: NA
j_call: TRBJ1-5
cdr3_nt: TGTGCCAGCAGCATCCTGGACCAGTCACTGGGTAGTTGCAATCAGCCCCAGCATTTT
cdr3_aa: CASSILDQSLGSCNQPQHF

clone_size: many
v_call: TRBV4-1
d_call: TRBD2
j_call: TRBJ2-3
cdr3_nt: TGCGCCAGCAGCCACAGAGCGCTTCTAGCGGGAGGGCCCAAGGATACGCAGTATTTT
cdr3_aa: CASSHRALLAGGPKDTQYF

clone_size: NA
v_call: TRBV28
d_call: TRBD2
j_call: TRBJ2-7
cdr3_nt: TGTGCCAGCAGCTTTATTCTAGCGGGGCTTTCCTACGAGCAGTACTTC
cdr3_aa: CASSFILAGLSYEQYF

clone_size: many
v_call: TRBV14
d_call: NA
j_call: TRBJ2-1
cdr3_nt: TGTGCCAGCAGCCGCCGACTAGGGGTCGGTGAGCAGTTCTTC
cdr3_aa: CASSRRLGVGEQFF

clone_size: many
v_call: TRBV5-1
d_call: TRBD2
j_call: TRBJ2-1
cdr3_nt: TGCGCCAGCAGCTTGGCGGCGGGAGTGCTCGAGCAGTTCTTC
cdr3_aa: CASSLAAGVLEQFF

clone_size: many
v_call: TRBV9
d_call: TRBD1
j_call: TRBJ2-3
cdr3_nt: TGTGCCAGCAGCGGCGGGACAGGGATTGCAGATACGCAGTATTTT
cdr3_aa: CASSGGTGIADTQYF

clone_size: many
v_call: TRBV5-1
d_call: NA
j_call: TRBJ1-1
cdr3_nt: TGCGCCAGCAGCTTGGAGCCTGCAGCCGGCAACACTGAAGCTTTCTTT
cdr3_aa: CASSLEPAAGNTEAFF

clone_size: many
v_call: TRBV27
d_call: NA
j_call: TRBJ2-2
cdr3_nt: TGTGCCAGCAGTTTATTAGCGAACGGCCTCGGGGAGCTGTTTTTT
cdr3_aa: CASSLLANGLGELFF

clone_size: many
v_call: TRBV27
d_call: TRBD1
j_call: TRBJ2-1
cdr3_nt: TGTGCCAGCAGTCGTAGGACAGGGGGCTCCTACAATGAGCAGTTCTTC
cdr3_aa: CASSRRTGGSYNEQFF

clone_size: NA
v_call: TRBV20-1
d_call: NA
j_call: TRBJ1-5
cdr3_nt: TGCAGTGCCTCCTCATGGGTATGGTCTAGCAATCAGCCCCAGCATTTT
cdr3_aa: CSASSWVWSSNQPQHF

clone_size: many
v_call: TRBV2
d_call: TRBD2
j_call: TRBJ2-5
cdr3_nt: TGTGCGAACAAGGTAGCGGGAGGGAGAGAGACCCAGTACTTC
cdr3_aa: CANKVAGGRETQYF

clone_size: many
v_call: TRBV15
d_call: TRBD2
j_call: TRBJ2-1
cdr3_nt: TGTGCCACCAGCCTCTTTAGCGGGAGGGCCTATGAGCAGTTCTTC
cdr3_aa: CATSLFSGRAYEQFF

clone_size: many
v_call: TRBV4-2
d_call: TRBD2
j_call: TRBJ2-3
cdr3_nt: TGTGCCAGCAGCCAAGATTGGGGGACTAGCTACGAGTATTTT
cdr3_aa: CASSQDWGTSYEYF